These 29 T cell receptor beta chains came from one sample sequenced in a study of blood T cell repertoires in COVID-19. Produced via immunoSEQ multiplex PCR; TCRdb's table is partial and in-frame only. The data contain some 190,000 clones, 80% of them singletons. The sequenced material came from peripheral blood. All receptors derive from a man in his 60s with acute or convalescent COVID-19.

V gene TRBV6-5 combines with J gene TRBJ1-5, with D possibly being TRBD1 (5 bases). The length of the CDR3 is 12 residues. Germline-derived CDR1 and CDR2 are MNHEY and SVGAGI. CDR3: CVVGTMYQPQHF. CDR3 coding DNA: TGTGTCGTGGGGACTATGTATCAGCCCCAGCATTTT.

The chain links TRBV5-6 to TRBJ2-6; 7 nucleotides match TRBD2. Germline CDR1 and CDR2: SGHDT and YYEEEE. This CDR3 has 18 residues. V lost 0 bases to trimming and J lost 0 bases; unmatched junction nucleotides: 6. CDR3 residues: CASSLVPGGGSGANVLTF. DNA for the CDR3: TGTGCCAGCAGCTTGGTTCCCGGCGGGGGCTCTGGGGCCAACGTCCTGACTTTC.

The chain has TRBV18 and TRBJ1-1; D not certain. Germline CDR1 reads KGHSH; CDR2 reads LQKENI. With 8 bases removed from V and 1 base from J, the gap between germline ends came to 8 bases. The CDR3 has 12 residues. CDR3 sequence reads: CASHSGNTEAFF. CDR3 bases: TGTGCCAGCCATAGTGGGAACACTGAAGCTTTCTTT. Combining the CDR3 with reference TRBV18 and TRBJ1-1 gives the whole variable domain NAGVMQNPRHLVRRRGQEARLRCSPMKGHSHVYWYRQLPEEGLKFMVYLQKENIIDESGMPKERFSAEFPKEGPSILRIQQVVRGDSAAYFCASHSGNTEAFFGQGTRLTVV.

The genes are TRBV25-1 and TRBJ2-1, with 7 bases fitting TRBD1. The junction had 2 bases not matched to a gene; V was cut back by 7 bases and J by 5 bases. CDR3 length: 12 residues. Looked up from germline, CDR1 is MGHDK and CDR2 is SYGVNS. In DNA form, the CDR3 reads TGTGCCAGCACCGGGACAGACAATGAGCAGTTCTTC. Amino acids: CASTGTDNEQFF.

This sequence joins TRBV5-6 and TRBJ1-4, with TRBD1 matching 8 bases. J gave up 5 bases and V 4 bases, and 7 bases lay outside the gene matches. Germline lookup yields CDR1 SGHDT and CDR2 YYEEEE. This CDR3 comprises 15 residues. CDR3 amino acids: CASSLLNRGNEKLFF. In DNA form, the CDR3 reads TGTGCCAGCAGCCTACTAAACAGGGGGAATGAAAAACTGTTTTTT.

This clone was observed a single time. This chain links TRBV7-9 with TRBJ2-3; TRBD2 agrees at 7 bases. V shed 4 bases, J shed 0 bases, and the junction held 7 bases outside the gene matches. Germline assignment: CDR1 SEHNR and CDR2 FQNEAQ (reference sequence). The CDR3 extends over 16 amino acids. The CDR3 sequence is CASSYPSGSSTDTQYF. Written as DNA, the CDR3 is TGTGCCAGCAGCTACCCTAGCGGCTCTAGCACAGATACGCAGTATTTT.

The CDR3 nucleotides are TGCAGCGTTGATGGACTAGCGGTTCTCACAGATACGCAGTATTTT. This codes for CSVDGLAVLTDTQYF. The chain is built from TRBV29-1 and TRBJ2-3, with 10 bases aligning to TRBD2. The CDR3 sequence is 15 residues long. Germline assignment: CDR1 SQVTM and CDR2 ANQGSEA. Trimming cost V 3 bases and J 2 bases; bases outside gene matches: 5.

The J gene is TRBJ2-2, the V gene TRBV7-2; unclear D gene. The CDR3 spans 13 residues. Trimming removed 3 bases from V and 6 bases from J, with 8 bases in between. The germline V gene has CDR1 SGHTA and CDR2 FQGNSA. CDR3 bases: TGTGCCAGCAGCTTTTATGGAGCCGGGGAGCTGTTTTTT. This encodes CASSFYGAGELFF.

V usage is TRBV25-1 and J usage is TRBJ1-6; weak D call: TRBD1 (5 bases). V lost 5 bases and J 7 bases, leaving 15 bases between the germline ends. This CDR3 region has 15 residues. Germline CDR1 is MGHDK and CDR2 is SYGVNS. CDR3 protein: CASSIGQGWNSPLHF. The DNA of the CDR3 is TGTGCCAGCAGTATAGGGCAGGGTTGGAATTCACCCCTCCACTTT.

Of note for this clone: This may come from a read error, since a much larger clone is one base off. V gene TRBV6-2 or TRBV6-3 combines with J gene TRBJ2-7; tentative D call: TRBD1 (5 bases). CDR3 size: 12 residues. V lost 4 bases and J 3 bases, leaving 7 bases between the germline ends. Germline CDR1 MNHEY, CDR2 SVGEGT. In DNA form, the CDR3 reads TGTGCCAGCAGTTGGCAGGGCTACGAGCAGTACTTC. Amino acid sequence: CASSWQGYEQYF.

The rearrangement joins TRBV7-9 to TRBJ1-4; a possible D gene is TRBD1 (6 bases). Germline CDR1 SEHNR, CDR2 FQNEAQ (reference sequence). The CDR3 sequence is 17 residues long. With 5 bases removed from V and 8 bases from J, the gap between germline ends came to 24 bases. The CDR3 DNA is TGTGCCAGCAGCCCTACGGGGGGCAGGGGAGGAAGCGAAAAACTGTTTTTT. Its protein product is CASSPTGGRGGSEKLFF.

The chain carries TRBV11-3 and TRBJ2-1; 8 bases line up with TRBD2. Per the germline V gene, CDR1 is SGHNT and CDR2 is YENEEA. The V and J ends lost 5 bases and 6 bases, in that order; junction bases with no gene match: 3. The CDR3 sequence is 13 residues long. The CDR3 spells CASSPGTSNEQFF. DNA for the CDR3: TGTGCCAGCAGCCCCGGGACTAGCAATGAGCAGTTCTTC.

The chain has TRBV2 and TRBJ2-5, with TRBD2 identical over 7 bases. CDR1 and CDR2 (germline): SNHLY, FYNNEI. After removal of 8 bases from V and 5 bases from J, the junction contained 5 bases not matched to a gene. This CDR3 has 12 amino acids. This chain's CDR3 is CASGGDGETQYF. Written as DNA, the CDR3 is TGTGCCAGCGGGGGGGATGGGGAGACCCAGTACTTC.

The chain couples TRBV4-1 to TRBJ1-5; TRBD1 matches 7 bases. J was trimmed by 8 bases and V by 4 bases; bases with no gene match: 14. The CDR3 is 16 amino acids. CDR1 is MGHRA and CDR2 is YSYEKL in the germline V gene. CDR3 region: CASSPRSGTVLEPQHF. The CDR3 DNA sequence: TGCGCCAGCAGCCCCAGATCCGGGACAGTCCTCGAGCCCCAGCATTTT.

The CDR3 spells CASSHIDRAGQFF. CDR3 nucleotides: TGTGCCAGCAGCCATATTGACAGGGCGGGGCAGTTCTTC. This rearrangement joins TRBV14 to TRBJ2-1; 7 bases match TRBD1. V lost 3 bases, J lost 12 bases, and 8 bases stayed unmatched. The CDR3 extends over 13 amino acids. Per the germline V gene, CDR1 is SGHDN and CDR2 is FVKESK. Supplemented by reference TRBV14 and TRBJ2-1, the full variable domain reads EAGVTQFPSHSVIEKGQTVTLRCDPISGHDNLYWYRRVMGKEIKFLLHFVKESKQDESGMPNNRFLAERTGGTYSTLKVQPAELEDSGVYFCASSHIDRAGQFFGPGTRLTVL.

Judged by abundance, this clone is large (0.1 to 1%). The gene calls are TRBV19 and TRBJ1-4; the D is unclear. Trimming stripped 7 bases from V and 4 bases from J, with 7 bases between. There are 12 residues in the CDR3. Germline V gene sequence: CDR1 LNHDA, CDR2 SQIVND (reference sequence). The CDR3 sequence: CASKNNNEKLFF. CDR3 DNA sequence: TGTGCCAGTAAAAACAATAATGAAAAACTGTTTTTT.

The chain has TRBV2 and TRBJ2-3, with a tentative D call TRBD2 (5 bases). The CDR3 totals 14 residues. The germline V gene encodes CDR1 SNHLY and CDR2 FYNNEI. The V and J ends lost 4 bases and 6 bases respectively, with 14 bases between them. The CDR3 DNA reads as TGTGCCAGCAGTGGAGGGCTGTCATCGGATACGCAGTATTTT. Translated, it gives CASSGGLSSDTQYF.

The DNA of the CDR3 is TGTGCCAGCAGCCCCGGACAGGCTAACTATGGCTACACCTTC. As protein: CASSPGQANYGYTF. The rearrangement uses TRBV5-5 and TRBJ1-2, with TRBD1 identical over 7 bases. Germline lookup yields CDR1 SGHKS and CDR2 YYEKEE (reference sequence). The V segment lost 4 bases and the J segment 0 bases; nucleotides outside the gene matches: 3. The CDR3 is made up of 14 amino acids.

With respect to this clone: This CDR3 is also generated by other DNA sequences in the sample. This chain connects TRBV19 to TRBJ2-1; tentative D call: TRBD2 (6 bases). Trimming removed 8 bases from V and 0 bases from J, with 11 bases in between. Looked up from germline, CDR1 is LNHDA and CDR2 is SQIVND (reference sequence). This CDR3 is 14 amino acids long. CDR3 DNA sequence: TGTGCCAGTTCCCGGGGGAGCTCCTACAATGAGCAGTTCTTC. Its protein is CASSRGSSYNEQFF.

This clone was counted a single time. V usage is TRBV3-1 (or the pseudogene TRBV3-2) and J usage is TRBJ2-3; 14 bases line up with TRBD2. The V segment lost 3 bases and the J segment 9 bases; nucleotides outside the gene matches: 8. CDR3 length: 16 amino acids. Germline V lookup: CDR1 LGHDT, CDR2 YNNKEL (reference sequence). The DNA of the CDR3 is TGTGCCAGCAGCCAGGGACTAGCGGGGGCAATGAGCACGCAGTATTTT. This sequence encodes CASSQGLAGAMSTQYF.

The J gene is TRBJ1-5, the V gene TRBV5-3; D might be TRBD1 (5 bases). TRBV5-3 is recorded as an ORF, its role being uncertain. The CDR3 length is 14 residues. The ends were cut back, 4 bases at V and 7 bases at J, with 15 bases in the middle. CDR3 DNA: TGTGCCAGAAGCGCCCGAGGAGGGACGCAGCCCCAGCATTTT. This gives the protein CARSARGGTQPQHF.

The V and J genes are TRBV5-4 and TRBJ1-5; possible D gene TRBD1, 5 bases. CDR3 size: 14 residues. CDR1 SGHNT and CDR2 YYREEE come from the germline V gene (reference sequence). V lost 0 bases and J lost 7, with 11 bases in between. This chain's CDR3 is CASSLGGPGQPQHF. CDR3 sequence (DNA): TGTGCCAGCAGCTTGGGGGGCCCCGGGCAGCCCCAGCATTTT.

The chain is built from TRBV6-5 and TRBJ1-1; the match to TRBD1 covers 9 bases. The CDR3 is 12 amino acids. Germline CDR1 reads MNHEY; CDR2 reads SVGAGI. With 7 bases clipped from V and 6 bases from J, the junction kept 3 bases outside the gene matches. The CDR3 here is CASIGQGPEAFF. The CDR3 coding sequence is TGTGCCAGCATTGGACAGGGGCCTGAAGCTTTCTTT.

The CDR3 sequence: CASAGGVSSNQPQHF. The CDR3 nucleotides are TGTGCCAGCGCCGGAGGCGTCAGTAGCAATCAGCCCCAGCATTTT. The genes are TRBV18 and TRBJ1-5; D is undetermined. V gave up 8 bases and J gave up 0 bases, with 14 bases separating them. Germline CDR1 KGHSH, CDR2 LQKENI. The CDR3 consists of 15 residues.

V and J are TRBV9 and TRBJ2-7; 13 bases are a match to TRBD2. The CDR3 has 17 residues. Losses at the gene ends were 4 bases for V and 0 bases for J; bases not matched to a gene: 7. Germline V gene data show CDR1 as SGDLS and CDR2 as YYNGEE. CDR3 sequence (DNA): TGTGCCAGCAGCCCCGGACTAGCGGGGGTTAGCTCCTACGAGCAGTACTTC. As protein: CASSPGLAGVSSYEQYF.

The chain's CDR3 is CASSAWTGPEPQHF. The CDR3 nucleotides read TGTGCCAGCAGCGCCTGGACAGGGCCGGAGCCCCAGCATTTT. This rearrangement joins TRBV9 to TRBJ1-5; TRBD1 matches at 8 bases. The CDR3 is 14 residues long. Germline-derived CDR1 and CDR2 are SGDLS and YYNGEE. The ends lost 3 bases at V and 8 bases at J; junction bases unmatched: 7.

The chain joins TRBV19 to TRBJ1-1; D gene unclear. This CDR3 has 15 amino acids. CDR1 LNHDA and CDR2 SQIVND come from the germline V gene (reference sequence). V was trimmed by 3 bases and J by 1 base, leaving 12 bases between them. The CDR3 coding sequence is TGTGCCAGTAGTATCGTATCAACGGGGAACACTGAAGCTTTCTTT. Translating it yields CASSIVSTGNTEAFF. Complete variable domain (other parts from reference TRBV19 and TRBJ1-1): DGGITQSPKYLFRKEGQNVTLSCEQNLNHDAMYWYRQDPGQGLRLIYYSQIVNDFQKGDIAEGYSVSREKKESFPLTVTSAQKNPTAFYLCASSIVSTGNTEAFFGQGTRLTVV.

The rearrangement uses TRBV4-2 and TRBJ1-2; the match to TRBD1 covers 10 bases. V gave up 0 bases and J gave up 5 bases; unmatched junction bases: 6. Germline V CDR1 and CDR2: LGHNA, YNFKEQ. There are 16 residues in the CDR3. This chain's CDR3 is CASSQDRTGGYYGYTF. CDR3 DNA sequence: TGTGCCAGCAGCCAAGACAGGACAGGGGGGTATTATGGCTACACCTTC.

This chain joins TRBV5-1 and TRBJ1-3; 8 nucleotides align to TRBD1. Germline CDR1 is SGHRS and CDR2 is YFSETQ. The CDR3 length is 16 residues. The V and J ends lost 0 bases and 4 bases, in that order; junction bases with no gene match: 6. The CDR3 here is CASSLVGQGIGNTIYF. In DNA form, the CDR3 reads TGCGCCAGCAGCTTGGTAGGACAGGGAATCGGAAACACCATATATTTT.